Following are 24 T cell receptor beta chains from one sample sequenced in a study of neoadjuvant anti-PD-1 for oral cavity cancer. Assay used: immunoSEQ multiplex PCR; TCRdb lists only in-frame clones, some missing. This table has 11,000 to 15,000 clones, roughly two thirds appearing once. Specimen: PBMCs, collected before nivolumab (anti-PD-1) treatment. Every receptor here comes from a person aged 40 to 85 with oral cavity squamous cell carcinoma.

The chain uses TRBV11-2 and TRBJ1-2, with 9 bases identical to TRBD1. This CDR3 is built from 15 residues. CDR1 and CDR2 from the germline V gene are SGHAT and FQNNGV. The ends lost 1 base at V and 7 bases at J; junction bases unmatched: 7. CDR3 loop: CASSLGTGQGVGYTF. Written as DNA, the CDR3 is TGTGCCAGCAGCTTAGGGACGGGACAGGGAGTTGGCTACACCTTC.

Here the CDR3 reads CATSRDGMMMWTSGRPGELFF. CDR3 bases: TGTGCCACCAGCAGAGATGGAATGATGATGTGGACTAGCGGGAGGCCCGGGGAGCTGTTTTTT. The J gene is TRBJ2-2, the V gene TRBV15; 14 bases fit TRBD2. This CDR3 has 21 residues. V lost 0 bases to trimming and J lost 6 bases; unmatched junction nucleotides: 15. Germline V gives CDR1 LNHNV, CDR2 YYDKDF (reference sequence).

This clone occurred once. Other DNA sequences of this sample code for an identical CDR3. The chain employs TRBV30 and TRBJ2-1; D possibly corresponds to TRBD2 (7 bases). The germline V and J ends were trimmed by 5 bases and 5 bases, with 22 bases remaining between them. CDR1 and CDR2 from the germline V gene are GTSNPN and SVGIG (reference sequence). This CDR3 contains 16 residues. DNA for the CDR3: TGTGCCTGGCGGGCCTGGGGAGGGGGGCCAAACAATGAGCAGTTCTTC. This encodes CAWRAWGGGPNNEQFF.

This clone showed up just a few times. This chain connects TRBV28 to TRBJ1-2; 7 nucleotides agree with TRBD1. The CDR3 runs to 15 residues. J lost 6 bases, V lost 4 bases, and 11 bases had no gene match. Germline V gene data show CDR1 as MDHEN and CDR2 as SYDVKM. CDR3 protein: CASSSAGTDFDGYTF. CDR3 nucleotide sequence: TGTGCCAGCAGTTCCGCCGGGACAGACTTCGATGGCTACACCTTC.

The chain employs TRBV4-1 and TRBJ2-4; D is possibly TRBD2 (6 bases). Germline CDR1 reads MGHRA; CDR2 reads YSYEKL. The length of the CDR3 is 19 residues. The V gene lost 1 base and the J gene lost 1 base, with 20 bases spanning the gap. CDR3 DNA sequence: TGCGCCAGCAGCCAAGTAGGTCGGGGAGGAGGTATCGCCAAAAACATTCAGTACTTC. Translated, it gives CASSQVGRGGGIAKNIQYF.

The chain carries TRBV6-6 and TRBJ1-3, with 7 bases identical to TRBD1. Trimming cost V 5 bases and J 3 bases; bases outside gene matches: 10. The germline V gene encodes CDR1 MNHNY and CDR2 SVGAGI (reference sequence). The CDR3 sequence is 16 residues long. CDR3: CASSNRGHRGGNTIYF. In DNA form, the CDR3 reads TGTGCCAGCAGTAACAGGGGCCACCGGGGTGGAAACACCATATATTTT.

This clone was counted only a few times. V is TRBV29-1 and J is TRBJ1-2; D is unclear. V was cut by 5 bases and J by 8 bases, with 12 bases left in between. Germline loops: CDR1 SQVTM, CDR2 ANQGSEA. The CDR3 is made up of 11 amino acids. The CDR3 is CSVLTAGGYTF. The CDR3, as DNA: TGCAGCGTTCTGACTGCTGGGGGCTACACCTTC.

This clone was seen only a few times. V and J are TRBV7-3 and TRBJ1-5, with no clear D. This CDR3 is 13 amino acids long. Trimming stripped 5 bases from V and 6 bases from J, with 11 bases between. From germline, CDR1 is SGHTA and CDR2 FQGTGA. The CDR3 spells CASSPGHGQPQHF. The CDR3 DNA reads TGTGCCAGCAGCCCCGGGCACGGTCAGCCCCAGCATTTT.

The chain employs TRBV12-5 and TRBJ2-3; D is possibly TRBD1 (6 bases). Germline CDR1 is LGHNT and CDR2 is FRNRAP. Trimming pared 0 bases from V and 0 bases from J, leaving 7 bases between. There are 15 residues in the CDR3. The CDR3 DNA is TGTGCTAGTGGTTTGGTTACAGGGAGCACAGATACGCAGTATTTT. Translating gives CASGLVTGSTDTQYF.

This clone was detected a few times. This chain connects TRBV28 to TRBJ1-4; 11 bases line up with TRBD1. V dropped 2 bases and J dropped 17; count of bases not matched to a gene: 4. The length of the CDR3 is 12 residues. Germline-derived CDR1 and CDR2 are MDHEN and SYDVKM. CDR3: CASSLGQGAIFF. The CDR3 DNA sequence: TGTGCCAGCAGTTTAGGACAGGGGGCTATCTTTTTT.

This clone was detected only a few times. The chain links TRBV7-6 to TRBJ1-1; possibly TRBD1 for D (5 bases). Trimming removed 3 bases from V and 4 bases from J, with 12 bases in between. There are 14 residues in the CDR3. Germline V CDR1 and CDR2: SGHVS, FNYEAQ. In DNA, the CDR3 is TGTGCCAGCAGCTTCGGAGGGGCGGGCACTGAAGCTTTCTTT. Its translation: CASSFGGAGTEAFF.

This clone came up a few times. This chain uses TRBV30 with TRBJ1-2; weak D call: TRBD1 (5 bases). The CDR3 runs 18 residues. Trimming pared 5 bases from V and 2 bases from J, leaving 27 bases between. CDR1 GTSNPN and CDR2 SVGIG come from the germline V gene (reference sequence). As DNA, the CDR3 is TGTGCCTGGGATACCTGGGGTTTCGGAGTGAAGGGGAACTATGGCTACACCTTC. This gives the protein CAWDTWGFGVKGNYGYTF. The full variable domain, its missing parts supplied by reference TRBV30 and TRBJ1-2, is SQTIHQWPATLVQPVGSPLSLECTVEGTSNPNLYWYRQAAGRGLQLLFYSVGIGQISSEVPQNLSASRPQDRQFILSSKKLLLSDSGFYLCAWDTWGFGVKGNYGYTFGSGTRLTVV.

V usage is TRBV2 and J usage is TRBJ2-5; possible D gene TRBD1, 5 bases. V was pared by 3 bases and J by 2 bases, with 16 bases between. This CDR3 region has 16 residues. CDR1 SNHLY and CDR2 FYNNEI come from the germline V gene. The CDR3 DNA reads TGTGCCAGCAGTGAGATTTCTATAGGGGTACAAGAGACCCAGTACTTC. It codes for CASSEISIGVQETQYF.

The chain joins TRBV6-4 to TRBJ1-1; 7 bases align to TRBD1. Germline lookup yields CDR1 MRHNA and CDR2 SNTAGT. J gave up 1 base and V 3 bases, and 2 bases lay outside the gene matches. This CDR3 region has 14 residues. Here the CDR3 DNA reads TGTGCCAGCAGTGAAGGGACAGCGAACACTGAAGCTTTCTTT. Its translation is CASSEGTANTEAFF.

V gene TRBV7-3 combines with J gene TRBJ2-3, with unresolved D. V lost 5 bases to trimming and J lost 3 bases, with 6 bases between them. Germline V gene sequence: CDR1 SGHTA, CDR2 FQGTGA. CDR3 length equals 12 residues. DNA of the CDR3: TGTGCCAGCAGCGCCAATACAGATACGCAGTATTTT. Amino acid sequence: CASSANTDTQYF.

The chain combines TRBV4-1 with TRBJ1-2; TRBD1 might be the D (5 bases). With 0 bases removed from V and 7 bases from J, the gap between germline ends came to 15 bases. The CDR3 is made up of 15 amino acids. Germline CDR1 MGHRA, CDR2 YSYEKL. The CDR3 DNA sequence: TGCGCCAGCAGCCAAGATCTTGGGGCCGGACGTGGCTACACCTTC. It is translated as CASSQDLGAGRGYTF.

The gene calls are TRBV29-1 and TRBJ1-4, with TRBD1 as a possible D gene (5 bases). The V and J ends lost 4 bases and 7 bases respectively, with 16 bases between them. Per the germline V gene, CDR1 is SQVTM and CDR2 is ANQGSEA. The CDR3 sequence is 14 residues long. CDR3 coding DNA: TGCAGCGTTGCCTTTTGGGGGTTTGGTGAAAAACTGTTTTTT. This codes for CSVAFWGFGEKLFF.

This chain connects TRBV7-3 to TRBJ2-1; D might be TRBD2 (6 bases). Looked up from germline, CDR1 is SGHTA and CDR2 is FQGTGA. V was trimmed by 8 bases and J by 4 bases, leaving 15 bases between them. CDR3 size: 14 residues. The CDR3 is CASLTRGLYNEQFF. The CDR3 bases are TGTGCCAGCCTCACCCGGGGGTTGTACAATGAGCAGTTCTTC. The complete variable domain, with remaining parts taken from reference TRBV7-3 and TRBJ2-1, reads GAGVSQTPSNKVTEKGKYVELRCDPISGHTALYWYRQSLGQGPEFLIYFQGTGAADDSGLPNDRFFAVRPEGSVSTLKIQRTERGDSAVYLCASLTRGLYNEQFFGPGTRLTVL.

In this sample, this clone turned up a few times. The CDR3 loop is CASSLYNEQFF. DNA for the CDR3: TGTGCCAGCAGTTTGTACAATGAGCAGTTCTTC. The chain joins TRBV27 to TRBJ2-1, with no clear D. Germline CDR1 reads MNHEY; CDR2 reads SMNVEV (reference sequence). The CDR3 length is 11 residues. The germline V and J ends were trimmed by 3 bases and 4 bases, with 1 base remaining between them.

The CDR3 loop is CASSFTGGRTGELFF. In nucleotides, the CDR3 is TGTGCCAGCAGCTTTACAGGGGGCCGTACCGGGGAGCTGTTTTTT. The chain links TRBV13 to TRBJ2-2; 9 bases line up with TRBD1. From germline, CDR1 is PRHDT and CDR2 FYEKMQ (reference sequence). CDR3 length equals 15 residues. V lost 3 bases to trimming and J lost 5 bases; unmatched junction nucleotides: 4.

The chain joins TRBV5-1 to TRBJ2-1; 9 positions match TRBD1. Trimming removed 7 bases from V and 7 bases from J; junction bases left unmatched: 12. In germline, CDR1 is SGHRS, CDR2 YFSETQ. The CDR3 runs 15 residues. Here the CDR3 reads CASVLGDRERNEQFF. CDR3 DNA sequence: TGCGCCAGCGTATTAGGGGACAGGGAAAGAAATGAGCAGTTCTTC.

CDR3 protein: CASSYGISGANVLTF. The CDR3, as DNA: TGTGCCAGCAGTTACGGGATATCTGGGGCCAACGTCCTGACTTTC. This rearrangement joins TRBV6-5 to TRBJ2-6; the D is unclear. V gave up 2 bases and J gave up 1 base, with 6 bases separating them. From germline, CDR1 is MNHEY and CDR2 SVGAGI. The CDR3 length is 15 residues.

This chain joins TRBV7-9 and TRBJ2-3; D tentatively fits TRBD1 or TRBD2 (5 bases each). CDR1 is SEHNR and CDR2 is FQNEAQ in the germline V gene (reference sequence). Trimming left V 5 bases short and J 0 bases short, with 15 bases between. The CDR3 has 16 residues. As DNA, the CDR3 is TGTGCCAGCAGCCCCCGAGGGGCGGCCAGCACAGATACGCAGTATTTT. Translated, it gives CASSPRGAASTDTQYF.

V and J are TRBV5-4 and TRBJ2-5; 8 bases match TRBD2. The V gene's germline CDR1 is SGHNT and CDR2 YYREEE (reference sequence). CDR3 size: 16 residues. Trimming cost V 1 base and J 5 bases; bases outside gene matches: 10. The CDR3 protein is CASSLIRGGAPETQYF. DNA of the CDR3: TGTGCCAGCAGCTTGATTCGGGGGGGCGCCCCGGAGACCCAGTACTTC.